This T cell receptor (beta chain) was captured in a study of blood T cell repertoires in COVID-19. Unmatched junction bases numbered 11, after V lost 4 bases and J lost 6 bases. The CDR3 has 17 residues. Germline V gene lookup returns CDR1 SNHLY and CDR2 FYNNEI. Per the study methods: Amplification of reference gene primers provided the estimated nucleated cell counts. The table came from immunoSEQ multiplex PCR; TCRdb's copy has only in-frame clones and leaves some out. For V, J and clone size, that table is used; D and trimming come from the DNA. The sample records just over 350,000 clones, 86% being singletons.

This receptor was obtained from a woman in her sixties with COVID-19, enrolled during active disease. The chain links TRBV2 to TRBJ2-2; TRBD1 agrees at 10 bases. The sample comprised peripheral blood. DNA of the CDR3: TGTGCCAGCAGTGGGCGGACAGGGGGGAGGTTGGCCGGGGAGCTGTTTTTT. Amino acid sequence: CASSGRTGGRLAGELFF.